The next 31 T cell receptor beta chains were all read from a single sample in a study of monozygotic twins with cystic fibrosis. Repertoires were generated with immunoSEQ multiplex PCR, while TCRdb's copy carries only in-frame clones and drops some. Of about 32,000 clones detected, around 90% appear once; the ten largest clones hold over 0.7%. Sequencing used blood. The receptor source for this set is a girl aged 2 to 10 with cystic fibrosis.

This clone showed up just a few times. In DNA form, the CDR3 reads TGCGCCAGCAGAGTGGAGGACAGTTACAATGAGCAGTTCTTC. The encoded protein is CASRVEDSYNEQFF. The chain joins TRBV5-1 to TRBJ2-1; a weak D match, TRBD1 (6 bases). V was pared by 5 bases and J by 4 bases, with 13 bases between. The CDR3 consists of 14 residues. The germline gives CDR1 SGHRS, CDR2 YFSETQ. The entire variable domain, with the rest obtained from reference TRBV5-1 and TRBJ2-1, is as follows: KAGVTQTPRYLIKTRGQQVTLSCSPISGHRSVSWYQQTPGQGLQFLFEYFSETQRNKGNFPGRFSGRQFSNSRSEMNVSTLELGDSALYLCASRVEDSYNEQFFGPGTRLTVL.

The rearrangement links TRBV5-6 to TRBJ2-1; D may match TRBD1 or TRBD2 (6 bases each). Germline V gene data show CDR1 as SGHDT and CDR2 as YYEEEE. Between the trimmed V and J ends, which lost 0 bases and 11 bases, there was a span of 18 bases. This CDR3 spans 15 amino acids. As DNA, the CDR3 is TGTGCCAGCAGCTTGGAGACGGGGGCCCTCTCTAAGCAGTTCTTC. Encoded protein: CASSLETGALSKQFF.

The gene calls are TRBV19 and TRBJ1-1; 12 nucleotides line up with TRBD1. The V gene end was trimmed by 6 bases and the J gene end by 7 bases; junction bases not matched to a gene: 9. Germline V gene lookup returns CDR1 LNHDA and CDR2 SQIVND (reference sequence). There are 15 residues in the CDR3. CDR3 region: CASRHSWDRGLEAFF. The CDR3 coding sequence is TGTGCCAGTAGACACTCCTGGGACAGGGGGCTTGAAGCTTTCTTT.

The chain recombines TRBV30 with TRBJ1-3; 12 nucleotides align to TRBD1. V dropped 1 base and J dropped 4; count of bases not matched to a gene: 2. From germline, CDR1 is GTSNPN and CDR2 SVGIG (reference sequence). This CDR3 is 15 amino acids long. The CDR3 region is CAWSGDRGLGNTIYF. The CDR3 nucleotides read TGTGCCTGGAGTGGGGACAGGGGGCTAGGAAACACCATATATTTT.

The rearrangement uses TRBV19 and TRBJ1-1; tentatively, D is TRBD1 (6 bases). Germline V gives CDR1 LNHDA, CDR2 SQIVND (reference sequence). V was pared by 5 bases and J by 3 bases, with 16 bases between. This CDR3 is built from 15 residues. The DNA for the CDR3 is TGTGCCAGTAGTTTGATGGGAGGGGGGGACACTGAAGCTTTCTTT. Its protein product is CASSLMGGGDTEAFF.

In DNA form, the CDR3 reads TGTGCCAGCAGCTTTAATTTGGGTTATAGCAATCAGCCCCAGCATTTT. It translates to CASSFNLGYSNQPQHF. The J gene is TRBJ1-5, the V gene TRBV7-8; the D is unclear. Per the germline V gene, CDR1 is SGHVS and CDR2 is FQNEAQ. V was pared by 3 bases and J by 0 bases, with 12 bases between. The CDR3 loop spans 16 amino acids.

CDR3 DNA: TGTGCCAGCAGCGTGCCGACAGCGAACACCGGGGAGCTGTTTTTT. Amino acid sequence: CASSVPTANTGELFF. The V gene is TRBV9, the J gene TRBJ2-2; weak D call: TRBD1 (5 bases). Germline V gene data show CDR1 as SGDLS and CDR2 as YYNGEE. The V end was cut by 2 bases, the J end by 0 bases, with 8 bases between. CDR3 length: 15 amino acids.

The chain carries TRBV18 and TRBJ2-3; 12 bases align to TRBD2. This CDR3 is built from 16 residues. Per the germline V gene, CDR1 is KGHSH and CDR2 is LQKENI. The ends lost 6 bases at V and 3 bases at J; junction bases unmatched: 7. The CDR3 coding sequence is TGTGCCAGCTCCCGGACAGGGACTAGCGGGACAGATACGCAGTATTTT. Residues: CASSRTGTSGTDTQYF.

The rearrangement links TRBV4-1 to TRBJ1-5, with D perhaps TRBD1 (5 bases). V was clipped by 6 bases and J by 4 bases, with 10 bases between them. The CDR3 spans 13 residues. Germline assignment: CDR1 MGHRA and CDR2 YSYEKL. In nucleotides, the CDR3 is TGCGCCAGCAGTCTACAGGAGAATCAGCCCCAGCATTTT. Translated, it gives CASSLQENQPQHF.

This clone was detected once. This chain joins TRBV6-1 and TRBJ1-2; 11 bases match TRBD1. This CDR3 comprises 15 residues. Germline CDR1 MNHNS, CDR2 SASEGT. V was pared by 4 bases and J by 7 bases, with 8 bases of the junction left unmatched. The CDR3 DNA reads TGTGCCAGCAGTGGGGCAGGACAGGGGGCAGCTGGCTACACCTTC. Translation gives CASSGAGQGAAGYTF.

The chain recombines TRBV14 with TRBJ1-1; no clear D. Trimming took off 3 bases at V and 4 bases at J, with 15 bases between the two ends. This CDR3 has 15 residues. The germline gives CDR1 SGHDN, CDR2 FVKESK. This CDR3 reads CASSQGTFLGTEAFF. The CDR3 region has the DNA TGTGCCAGCAGCCAGGGAACGTTTTTGGGCACTGAAGCTTTCTTT.

The J gene is TRBJ2-3, the V gene TRBV15; 9 bases align to TRBD2. The length of the CDR3 is 17 residues. Losses at the gene ends were 0 bases for V and 2 bases for J; bases not matched to a gene: 6. Germline CDR1 is LNHNV and CDR2 is YYDKDF (reference sequence). CDR3 sequence (DNA): TGTGCCACCAGCAGAGAATTGGCTAGCGGGGTCACAGATACGCAGTATTTT. It codes for CATSRELASGVTDTQYF.

V and J are TRBV7-2 and TRBJ1-1, with D tentatively TRBD1 (5 bases). The CDR3 covers 14 residues. V lost 5 bases and J 1 base, leaving 11 bases between the germline ends. CDR1 is SGHTA, CDR2 FQGNSA, per germline. This CDR3 is CASSSGTENTEAFF. The DNA for the CDR3 is TGTGCCAGCAGCAGCGGGACGGAGAACACTGAAGCTTTCTTT.

The chain uses TRBV9 and TRBJ2-7; unclear D gene. Germline lookup yields CDR1 SGDLS and CDR2 YYNGEE. V was trimmed by 4 bases and J by 5 bases, leaving 16 bases between them. The CDR3 length is 14 residues. DNA for the CDR3: TGTGCCAGCAGCCCCGCGGTAGGCCCCCACGAGCAGTACTTC. It encodes CASSPAVGPHEQYF.

CDR3 bases: TGTGCCAGCAGTGAAACCGGGACGAATCAGCCCCAGCATTTT. Protein sequence: CASSETGTNQPQHF. V usage is TRBV25-1 and J usage is TRBJ1-5; possibly TRBD1 for D (5 bases). The ends were cut back, 2 bases at V and 4 bases at J, with 9 bases in the middle. The CDR3 has 14 residues. Germline CDR1 reads MGHDK; CDR2 reads SYGVNS. The whole variable domain, remainder taken from reference TRBV25-1 and TRBJ1-5, is EADIYQTPRYLVIGTGKKITLECSQTMGHDKMYWYQQDPGMELHLIHYSYGVNSTEKGDLSSESTVSRIRTEHFPLTLESARPSHTSQYLCASSETGTNQPQHFGDGTRLSIL.

The rearrangement links TRBV30 to TRBJ1-2; D gene unclear. This CDR3 is built from 12 residues. The V and J ends lost 7 bases and 6 bases respectively, with 15 bases between them. Germline lookup yields CDR1 GTSNPN and CDR2 SVGIG (reference sequence). DNA for the CDR3: TGTGCCTTGGAGAGGGTCGGGGATGGCTACACCTTC. It yields the protein CALERVGDGYTF.

The CDR3 reads CASSEGQRNEAFF. DNA of the CDR3: TGTGCCAGCAGTGAGGGACAGAGAAATGAAGCTTTCTTT. The chain joins TRBV6-4 to TRBJ1-1, with 7 bases matching TRBD1. The V segment lost 3 bases and the J segment 7 bases; nucleotides outside the gene matches: 5. Germline V gene data show CDR1 as MRHNA and CDR2 as SNTAGT. The CDR3 covers 13 residues.

The chain employs TRBV25-1 and TRBJ2-6; D is undetermined. CDR1 is MGHDK, CDR2 SYGVNS, per germline. The CDR3 loop spans 13 amino acids. V lost 7 bases, J lost 1 base, and 5 bases lay in between. CDR3 residues: CASMDSGANVLTF. The DNA of the CDR3 is TGTGCCAGCATGGATTCTGGGGCCAACGTCCTGACTTTC.

CDR3 sequence: CAWRLAGGADTQYF. In DNA, the CDR3 is TGTGCCTGGAGGCTAGCGGGAGGGGCAGATACGCAGTATTTT. This rearrangement joins TRBV30 to TRBJ2-3; 12 nucleotides align to TRBD2. The V and J ends lost 3 bases and 4 bases, in that order; junction bases with no gene match: 2. The length of the CDR3 is 14 residues. The germline gives CDR1 GTSNPN, CDR2 SVGIG (reference sequence).

The chain is built from TRBV10-3 and TRBJ2-1; perhaps TRBD1 as D (6 bases). CDR3 size: 14 residues. The V gene lost 3 bases and the J gene lost 9 bases, with 15 bases spanning the gap. CDR1 and CDR2 from the germline V gene are ENHRY and SYGVKD. CDR3 coding DNA: TGTGCCATCAGTGAAGAGGGACAATTCGGTGAGCAGTTCTTC. Its translation: CAISEEGQFGEQFF.

The rearrangement joins TRBV15 to TRBJ1-1; D remains unclear. In germline, CDR1 is LNHNV, CDR2 YYDKDF (reference sequence). The CDR3 runs to 15 residues. Trimming shortened V by 7 bases and J by 0 bases, and 15 bases separated the two germline ends. CDR3 in DNA: TGTGCCACCACGCTGATGGGCCGGATGAACACTGAAGCTTTCTTT. Translated, it gives CATTLMGRMNTEAFF.

The rearrangement links TRBV29-1 to TRBJ1-1, with a weak D call TRBD1 (5 bases). Germline V gene data show CDR1 as SQVTM and CDR2 as ANQGSEA. The CDR3 spans 14 residues. The V end was cut by 7 bases, the J end by 10 bases, with 25 bases between. The CDR3 sequence: CSGSGAEGQDGAFF. Written as DNA, the CDR3 is TGCAGCGGGTCCGGGGCGGAGGGGCAGGACGGAGCTTTCTTT.

The rearrangement uses TRBV6-1 and TRBJ2-3; 9 bases are a match to TRBD2. The CDR3 contains 14 residues. The trim removed 7 bases at V and 2 bases at J, leaving 4 bases unmatched. The germline V gene encodes CDR1 MNHNS and CDR2 SASEGT. CDR3 region: CASIAGETTDTQYF. In DNA, the CDR3 is TGTGCCAGCATAGCGGGAGAGACCACAGATACGCAGTATTTT.

CDR3 in amino acids: CASSKGGRARYGYTF. CDR3 DNA: TGTGCCAGCAGTAAAGGGGGCAGGGCAAGGTATGGCTACACCTTC. The rearrangement uses TRBV7-2 and TRBJ1-2, with 7 bases that match TRBD1. CDR1 is SGHTA and CDR2 is FQGNSA in the germline V gene. Unmatched junction bases numbered 12, after V lost 6 bases and J lost 5 bases. CDR3 length: 15 residues. The entire variable domain, with the rest obtained from reference TRBV7-2 and TRBJ1-2, is as follows: GAGVSQSPSNKVTEKGKDVELRCDPISGHTALYWYRQSLGQGLEFLIYFQGNSAPDKSGLPSDRFSAERTGGSVSTLTIQRTQQEDSAVYLCASSKGGRARYGYTFGSGTRLTVV.

DNA of the CDR3: TGTGCCAGCACCTACCGAGGGGGGACTGAAGCTTTCTTT. This translates into CASTYRGGTEAFF. This chain uses TRBV28 with TRBJ1-1; TRBD1 might be the D (6 bases). V was pared by 7 bases and J by 5 bases, with 14 bases between. Germline V CDR1 and CDR2: MDHEN, SYDVKM. The CDR3 is 13 residues long.

J is TRBJ1-1 and V is TRBV19, with 7 bases aligning to TRBD1. Looked up from germline, CDR1 is LNHDA and CDR2 is SQIVND (reference sequence). V shed 4 bases and J 2 bases; nucleotides not matched to a gene: 7. The CDR3 is made up of 15 amino acids. Here the CDR3 reads CASSTDRDRNTEAFF. In DNA form, the CDR3 reads TGTGCCAGTAGTACCGATAGGGACAGAAACACTGAAGCTTTCTTT.

The chain recombines TRBV9 with TRBJ2-3; 13 nucleotides agree with TRBD2. Looked up from germline, CDR1 is SGDLS and CDR2 is YYNGEE. The CDR3 length is 15 residues. The V segment lost 3 bases and the J segment 14 bases; nucleotides outside the gene matches: 12. CDR3 nucleotide sequence: TGTGCCAGCAGCGGGGGGACTAGCGGGGCCCTGAATCGGTATTTT. It translates to CASSGGTSGALNRYF.

This clone turned up a few times. The chain is built from TRBV6-5 and TRBJ1-1; D may be TRBD1 (5 bases). Trimming took 4 bases from V and 11 from J, leaving 17 bases between them. Looked up from germline, CDR1 is MNHEY and CDR2 is SVGAGI. This CDR3 is 13 amino acids long. DNA of the CDR3: TGTGCCAGCAGTTCTACTTCCGGGACGGAGGCTTTCTTT. Encoded protein: CASSSTSGTEAFF.

This clone showed up just once. This chain connects TRBV4-3 to TRBJ2-7; D may be TRBD2 (6 bases). This CDR3 is 14 amino acids long. The germline CDR1 and CDR2 sequences are LGHNA and YSLEER. With 0 bases removed from V and 2 bases from J, the gap between germline ends came to 8 bases. This chain's CDR3 is CASSQEREPYEQYF. The DNA for the CDR3 is TGCGCCAGCAGCCAAGAGCGGGAACCCTACGAGCAGTACTTC.

This rearrangement joins TRBV28 to TRBJ1-5; TRBD1 is a possible D gene (6 bases). The V gene's germline CDR1 is MDHEN and CDR2 SYDVKM. The CDR3 covers 18 residues. V lost 2 bases to trimming and J lost 1 base, with 18 bases between them. CDR3 bases: TGTGCCAGCAGTTTACCTCCAACTTCGGGGGCGAGCAATCAGCCCCAGCATTTT. This codes for CASSLPPTSGASNQPQHF. The entire variable domain, with the rest obtained from reference TRBV28 and TRBJ1-5, is as follows: DVKVTQSSRYLVKRTGEKVFLECVQDMDHENMFWYRQDPGLGLRLIYFSYDVKMKEKGDIPEGYSVSREKKERFSLILESASTNQTSMYLCASSLPPTSGASNQPQHFGDGTRLSIL.

The gene calls are TRBV18 and TRBJ1-1, with TRBD1 identical over 8 bases. This CDR3 has 14 residues. Germline CDR1 KGHSH, CDR2 LQKENI. Germline trimming cut 7 bases from V and 1 base from J; bases unmatched to any gene: 5. The CDR3 protein is CASCTGGWNTEAFF. The CDR3 DNA reads as TGTGCCAGCTGTACAGGGGGATGGAACACTGAAGCTTTCTTT.